This entry is about one T cell receptor (beta chain). The antigen is undetermined. Generated by immunoSEQ multiplex PCR, the TCRdb table keeps only in-frame clones and is missing some. Seen here are almost 30,000 clones, roughly 85% observed once, and the top ten hold roughly 2.4%. These data originate in a study of regulatory dendritic cells for organ transplantation. Study-wide points: Naive CD4+ and CD8+ repertoires were highly diverse; memory CD8+ was most oligoclonal. Regulatory dendritic cells appeared to expand memory CD8+ clones less than mature ones. Considerable individual heterogeneity was seen in alloreactive memory CD8+ T cells.

The length of the CDR3 is 13 residues. Germline V CDR1 and CDR2: KGHSH, LQKENI. The germline V and J ends were trimmed by 3 bases and 4 bases, with 7 bases remaining between them. Memory T cells were CD45RO+, naive were CD45RA+, sorted by FACS. This chain connects TRBV18 to TRBJ2-1, with D uncertain. The sample taken for sequencing was memory CD4+ T cells from blood. Stated subset: CD45RO+ memory T cells. This receptor was identified in a human donor in good health. The CDR3 DNA is TGTGCCAGCTCACCCGACGGGTACAATGAGCAGTTCTTC. Residues: CASSPDGYNEQFF. The whole variable domain, filled in from reference TRBV18 and TRBJ2-1, reads NAGVMQNPRHLVRRRGQEARLRCSPMKGHSHVYWYRQLPEEGLKFMVYLQKENIIDESGMPKERFSAEFPKEGPSILRIQQVVRGDSAAYFCASSPDGYNEQFFGPGTRLTVL.